This entry lists 24 T cell receptor beta chains sequenced from one sample in a study of OX40 agonist ivuxolimab in advanced cancers. Data came from immunoSEQ multiplex PCR; TCRdb stores just in-frame clones and leaves some out. The table lists approximately 25,000 clones, less than 90% of them singletons. The input for sequencing was CD4+ or CD8+ T cells sorted from blood, taken in a trial of the OX40 agonist ivuxolimab. The receptors originated from an adult with an advanced solid tumor such as melanoma, head and neck, liver or kidney cancer.

The chain recombines TRBV18 with TRBJ2-1; no definite D call. From germline, CDR1 is KGHSH and CDR2 LQKENI. The CDR3 is made up of 15 amino acids. Trimming cost V 2 bases and J 10 bases, with 18 bases left between them. The CDR3 loop is CASSPIGRLQSEQFF. CDR3 in DNA: TGTGCCAGCTCACCAATTGGACGTCTTCAAAGCGAGCAGTTCTTC.

J is TRBJ1-2 and V is TRBV5-1; maybe TRBD1 (5 bases). Germline V CDR1 and CDR2: SGHRS, YFSETQ. The germline V and J ends were trimmed by 0 bases and 1 base, with 10 bases remaining between them. CDR3 size: 15 residues. The CDR3 is CASSLASRVNYGYTF. The DNA for the CDR3 is TGCGCCAGCAGCTTGGCCTCCAGGGTTAACTATGGCTACACCTTC.

V is TRBV5-6 and J is TRBJ1-5; TRBD1 agrees at 8 bases. Germline CDR1 SGHDT, CDR2 YYEEEE. The junction had 8 bases not matched to a gene; V was cut back by 2 bases and J by 4 bases. The CDR3 covers 16 residues. The CDR3 is CASSLGGDRINQPQHF. In nucleotides, the CDR3 is TGTGCCAGCAGCTTAGGGGGGGACAGGATTAATCAGCCCCAGCATTTT.

This chain uses TRBV30 with TRBJ1-1, with unresolved D. Trimming removed 3 bases from V and 8 bases from J, with 10 bases in between. The CDR3 covers 11 residues. CDR1 and CDR2 (germline): GTSNPN, SVGIG (reference sequence). CDR3 bases: TGTGCCTGGAGAGCTCTCGAAGAAGCTTTCTTT. Translated, it gives CAWRALEEAFF.

The V and J genes are TRBV18 and TRBJ2-3, with TRBD2 identical over 7 bases. The germline V gene has CDR1 KGHSH and CDR2 LQKENI. This CDR3 is 18 amino acids long. The V gene end was trimmed by 3 bases and the J gene end by 2 bases; junction bases not matched to a gene: 14. Here the CDR3 reads CASSPTPGTSVNTDTQYF. The CDR3, as DNA: TGTGCCAGCTCACCTACCCCGGGAACTAGCGTGAACACAGATACGCAGTATTTT.

This chain joins TRBV6-5 and TRBJ2-5, with D possibly TRBD1 on 6 matching bases. The CDR3 is made up of 12 amino acids. Germline values: CDR1 MNHEY, CDR2 SVGAGI. V was pared by 11 bases and J by 1 base, with 11 bases between. The CDR3: CACATGQETQYF. The CDR3 nucleotides are TGTGCCTGTGCGACAGGCCAAGAGACCCAGTACTTC.

The J gene is TRBJ2-5, the V gene TRBV7-8; 10 bases are a match to TRBD1. The J call may be mistaken, given a closer DNA end match to TRBJ2-7. The CDR3 runs to 15 residues. Germline V gene lookup returns CDR1 SGHVS and CDR2 FQNEAQ. CDR3 nucleotide sequence: TGTGCCAGCAGCCTAGGGACAGGGGTTGGCTACGAGCAGTACTTC. This translates into CASSLGTGVGYEQYF.

The chain combines TRBV27 with TRBJ2-7; 7 nucleotides match TRBD1. The CDR3 consists of 13 residues. The germline gives CDR1 MNHEY, CDR2 SMNVEV (reference sequence). Germline trimming cut 4 bases from V and 2 bases from J; bases unmatched to any gene: 2. The CDR3 spells CASSYGTAYEQYF. The CDR3 DNA is TGTGCCAGCAGTTACGGGACAGCCTACGAGCAGTACTTC.

This clone was picked up one time. The chain links TRBV7-9 to TRBJ2-7, with a weak D call TRBD2 (5 bases). Germline CDR1 reads SEHNR; CDR2 reads FQNEAQ (reference sequence). V was trimmed by 5 bases and J by 6 bases, leaving 20 bases between them. The CDR3 has 15 amino acids. CDR3 loop: CASSPLGEYWIEQYF. The CDR3 DNA reads TGTGCCAGCAGCCCACTTGGGGAGTACTGGATCGAGCAGTACTTC.

The chain recombines TRBV5-6 with TRBJ2-7; unclear D gene. V was clipped by 0 bases and J by 0 bases, with 10 bases between them. Germline loops: CDR1 SGHDT, CDR2 YYEEEE. This CDR3 spans 15 amino acids. Written as DNA, the CDR3 is TGTGCCAGCAGCTTGGCGGGCGGAAACTCCTACGAGCAGTACTTC. Translation: CASSLAGGNSYEQYF.

This clone was detected once. The V and J genes are TRBV25-1 and TRBJ2-7; D possibly matches TRBD1 or TRBD2 (6 bases each). The length of the CDR3 is 11 residues. Germline lookup yields CDR1 MGHDK and CDR2 SYGVNS. V lost 8 bases and J lost 11, with 16 bases in between. This CDR3 is CASGKGEAEYF. The CDR3 region has the DNA TGTGCCAGCGGGAAGGGGGAGGCGGAGTACTTC.

This clone was counted a single time. CDR3 loop: CASSIGRSLNEKLFF. DNA of the CDR3: TGTGCCAGTAGTATCGGTAGGAGCCTGAATGAAAAACTGTTTTTT. The chain carries TRBV19 and TRBJ1-4; D not resolved. CDR3 length equals 15 residues. V was clipped by 3 bases and J by 5 bases, with 13 bases between them. Germline V gene sequence: CDR1 LNHDA, CDR2 SQIVND (reference sequence).

The chain combines TRBV19 with TRBJ1-2; D not resolved. Germline V gene data show CDR1 as LNHDA and CDR2 as SQIVND (reference sequence). Between the trimmed V and J ends, which lost 2 bases and 4 bases, there was a span of 2 bases. The CDR3 totals 11 residues. The CDR3 DNA is TGTGCCAGTAGTATACCCTATGGCTACACCTTC. Its protein product is CASSIPYGYTF.

This chain uses TRBV19 with TRBJ1-4; TRBD1 matches at 10 bases. There are 21 residues in the CDR3. Trimming removed 6 bases from V and 5 bases from J; junction bases left unmatched: 24. Germline V CDR1 and CDR2: LNHDA, SQIVND (reference sequence). The DNA of the CDR3 is TGTGCCAGTAGCTTCGTCCTCCCGGGACAGGGGAGGATGAGGGAGAATGAAAAACTGTTTTTT. This gives the protein CASSFVLPGQGRMRENEKLFF.

In its sample, this clone was seen a few times. V and J are TRBV19 and TRBJ2-3, with 8 positions matching TRBD2. V shed 5 bases and J 2 bases; nucleotides not matched to a gene: 12. Per germline, CDR1 LNHDA and CDR2 SQIVND (reference sequence). This CDR3 is built from 17 residues. The DNA of the CDR3 is TGTGCCAGTAGTCCCACGAGCAGTAGCGGGAACACAGATACGCAGTATTTT. The encoded protein is CASSPTSSSGNTDTQYF.

This rearrangement joins TRBV5-4 to TRBJ2-5; TRBD1 agrees at 9 bases. The germline CDR1 and CDR2 sequences are SGHNT and YYREEE (reference sequence). J gave up 2 bases and V 1 base, and 6 bases lay outside the gene matches. The CDR3 spans 16 residues. The CDR3 protein is CASSLTGGNYQETQYF. The CDR3 nucleotides are TGTGCCAGCAGCTTGACAGGGGGCAACTATCAAGAGACCCAGTACTTC.

This clone was seen only once. This sequence joins TRBV5-4 and TRBJ2-2; D may be TRBD2 (6 bases). The germline gives CDR1 SGHNT, CDR2 YYREEE (reference sequence). The CDR3 loop spans 16 amino acids. Trimming removed 0 bases from V and 1 base from J, with 10 bases in between. The CDR3, as DNA: TGTGCCAGCAGCTTGGCCCATAGCGGGAACACCGGGGAGCTGTTTTTT. This translates into CASSLAHSGNTGELFF.

The CDR3 loop is CASSSGRRTDTQYF. The CDR3 nucleotides read TGTGCCAGCAGCTCCGGCCGGCGCACAGATACGCAGTATTTT. The chain employs TRBV13 and TRBJ2-3; D not resolved. This CDR3 is 14 amino acids long. Trimming took 4 bases from V and 1 from J, leaving 9 bases between them. Germline lookup yields CDR1 PRHDT and CDR2 FYEKMQ (reference sequence).

The V gene is TRBV27, the J gene TRBJ2-1, with D perhaps matching TRBD1 (6 bases). This CDR3 has 13 amino acids. V lost 4 bases and J 4 bases, leaving 8 bases between the germline ends. Germline assignment: CDR1 MNHEY and CDR2 SMNVEV (reference sequence). The CDR3 protein is CASSYRVYNEQFF. Written as DNA, the CDR3 is TGTGCCAGCAGTTACAGGGTGTACAATGAGCAGTTCTTC.

This rearrangement joins TRBV7-9 to TRBJ1-2, with TRBD1 matching 9 bases. With 5 bases clipped from V and 3 bases from J, the junction kept 4 bases outside the gene matches. Germline V gene lookup returns CDR1 SEHNR and CDR2 FQNEAQ (reference sequence). The CDR3 consists of 14 residues. DNA of the CDR3: TGTGCCAGCAGCGGGCGGACAGGGGACTATGGCTACACCTTC. This translates into CASSGRTGDYGYTF.

The chain is built from TRBV5-6 and TRBJ2-7; D not certain. The CDR3 runs 11 residues. The V and J ends lost 4 bases and 3 bases respectively, with 5 bases between them. CDR1 and CDR2 from the germline V gene are SGHDT and YYEEEE. The CDR3 DNA follows: TGTGCCAGCAGCCTCAACTACGAGCAGTACTTC. This codes for CASSLNYEQYF.

The V and J genes are TRBV27 and TRBJ2-1, with TRBD1 matching 7 bases. The CDR3 spans 14 residues. Unmatched junction bases numbered 5, after V lost 5 bases and J lost 4 bases. CDR1 and CDR2 from the germline V gene are MNHEY and SMNVEV (reference sequence). CDR3 amino acids: CASSNYRGYNEQFF. The CDR3 DNA follows: TGTGCCAGCAGTAATTACAGGGGTTACAATGAGCAGTTCTTC.

V usage is TRBV19 and J usage is TRBJ2-7; no clear D. The CDR3 spans 12 residues. The ends were cut back, 5 bases at V and 2 bases at J, with 7 bases in the middle. CDR1 and CDR2 from the germline V gene are LNHDA and SQIVND (reference sequence). The CDR3 coding sequence is TGTGCCAGTAGTTATCTGACCTACGAGCAGTACTTC. It codes for CASSYLTYEQYF.

The rearrangement joins TRBV28 to TRBJ2-7; D might be TRBD2 (6 bases). This CDR3 has 15 residues. Trimming stripped 2 bases from V and 1 base from J, with 12 bases between. The germline gives CDR1 MDHEN, CDR2 SYDVKM. As DNA, the CDR3 is TGTGCCAGCAGTTTAGAATGGGCGGGGTCCTACGAGCAGTACTTC. Encoded protein: CASSLEWAGSYEQYF.